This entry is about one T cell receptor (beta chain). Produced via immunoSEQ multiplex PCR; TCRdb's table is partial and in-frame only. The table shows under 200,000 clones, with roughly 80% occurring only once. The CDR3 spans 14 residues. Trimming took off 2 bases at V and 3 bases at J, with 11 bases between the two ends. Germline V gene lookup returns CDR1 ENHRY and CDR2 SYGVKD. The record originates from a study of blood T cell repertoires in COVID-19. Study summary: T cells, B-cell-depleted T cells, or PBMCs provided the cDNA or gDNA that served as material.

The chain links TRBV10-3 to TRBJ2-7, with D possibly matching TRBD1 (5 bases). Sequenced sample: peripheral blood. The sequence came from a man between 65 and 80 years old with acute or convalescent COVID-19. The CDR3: CAISEQGGNYEQYF. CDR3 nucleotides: TGTGCCATCAGTGAGCAGGGCGGCAACTACGAGCAGTACTTC.